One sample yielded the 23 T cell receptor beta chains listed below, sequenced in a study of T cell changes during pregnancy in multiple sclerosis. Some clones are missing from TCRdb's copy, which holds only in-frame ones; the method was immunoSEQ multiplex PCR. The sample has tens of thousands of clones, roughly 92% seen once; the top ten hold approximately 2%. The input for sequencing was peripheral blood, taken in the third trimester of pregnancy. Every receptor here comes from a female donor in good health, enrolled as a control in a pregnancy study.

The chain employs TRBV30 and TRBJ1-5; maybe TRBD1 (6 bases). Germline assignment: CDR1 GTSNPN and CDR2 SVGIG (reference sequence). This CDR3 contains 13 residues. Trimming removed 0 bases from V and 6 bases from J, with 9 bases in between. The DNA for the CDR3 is TGTGCCTGGAGTGTACAGGGTGGTCAGCCCCAGCATTTT. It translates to CAWSVQGGQPQHF.

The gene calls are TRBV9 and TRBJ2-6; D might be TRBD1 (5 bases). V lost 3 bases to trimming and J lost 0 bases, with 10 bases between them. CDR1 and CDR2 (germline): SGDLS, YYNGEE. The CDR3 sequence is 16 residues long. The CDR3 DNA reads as TGTGCCAGCAGCGCCCACAGGAACTCTGGGGCCAACGTCCTGACTTTC. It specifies CASSAHRNSGANVLTF.

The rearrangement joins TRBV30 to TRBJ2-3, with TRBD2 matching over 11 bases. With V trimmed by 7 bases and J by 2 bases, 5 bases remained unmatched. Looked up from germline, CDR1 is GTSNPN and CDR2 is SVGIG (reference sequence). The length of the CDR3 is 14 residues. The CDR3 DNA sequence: TGTGCCTTGACTAGCGGGGCCTTCACAGATACGCAGTATTTT. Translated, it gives CALTSGAFTDTQYF.

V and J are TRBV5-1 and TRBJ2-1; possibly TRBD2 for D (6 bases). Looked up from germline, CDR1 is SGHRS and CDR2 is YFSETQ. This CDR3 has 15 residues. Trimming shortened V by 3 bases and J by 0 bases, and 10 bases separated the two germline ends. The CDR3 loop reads CASSSLGGSYNEQFF. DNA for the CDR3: TGCGCCAGCAGCTCCTTGGGGGGCTCCTACAATGAGCAGTTCTTC.

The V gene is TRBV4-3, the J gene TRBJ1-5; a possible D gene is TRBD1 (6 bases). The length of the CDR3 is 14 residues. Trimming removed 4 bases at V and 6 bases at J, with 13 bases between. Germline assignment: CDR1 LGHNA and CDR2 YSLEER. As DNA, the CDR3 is TGCGCCAGCAGCCCCACCAGGGGTCCTCAGCCCCAGCATTTT. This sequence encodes CASSPTRGPQPQHF.

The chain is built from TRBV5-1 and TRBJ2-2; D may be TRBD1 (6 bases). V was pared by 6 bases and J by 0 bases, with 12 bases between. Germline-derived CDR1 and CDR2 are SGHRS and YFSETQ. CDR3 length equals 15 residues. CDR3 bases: TGCGCCAGCACCCGGAAGGGGGCGAACACCGGGGAGCTGTTTTTT. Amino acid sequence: CASTRKGANTGELFF.

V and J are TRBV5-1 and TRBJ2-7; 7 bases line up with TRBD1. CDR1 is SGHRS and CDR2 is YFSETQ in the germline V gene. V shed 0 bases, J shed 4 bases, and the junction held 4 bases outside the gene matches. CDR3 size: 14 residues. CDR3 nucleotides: TGCGCCAGCAGCTTGGGACAGGGAAATTACGAGCAGTACTTC. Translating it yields CASSLGQGNYEQYF.

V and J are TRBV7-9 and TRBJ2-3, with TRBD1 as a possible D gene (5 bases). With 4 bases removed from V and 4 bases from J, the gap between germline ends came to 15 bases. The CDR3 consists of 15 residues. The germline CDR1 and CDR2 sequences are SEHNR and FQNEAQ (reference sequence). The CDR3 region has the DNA TGTGCCAGCAGCTCCTTCGCGACACAGGCAGATACGCAGTATTTT. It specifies CASSSFATQADTQYF.

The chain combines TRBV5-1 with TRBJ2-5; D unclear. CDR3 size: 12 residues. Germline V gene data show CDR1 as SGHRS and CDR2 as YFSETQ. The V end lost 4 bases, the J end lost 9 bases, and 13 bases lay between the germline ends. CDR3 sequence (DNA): TGCGCCAGCAGCCCAGACTGGTCCTCCCAGTACTTC. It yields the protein CASSPDWSSQYF.

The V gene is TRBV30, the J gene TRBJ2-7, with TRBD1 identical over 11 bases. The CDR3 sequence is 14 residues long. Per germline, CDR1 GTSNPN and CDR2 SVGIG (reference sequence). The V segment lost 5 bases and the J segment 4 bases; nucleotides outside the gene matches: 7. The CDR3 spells CAWGDGTGGYEQYF. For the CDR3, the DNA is TGTGCCTGGGGTGACGGGACAGGGGGGTACGAGCAGTACTTC.

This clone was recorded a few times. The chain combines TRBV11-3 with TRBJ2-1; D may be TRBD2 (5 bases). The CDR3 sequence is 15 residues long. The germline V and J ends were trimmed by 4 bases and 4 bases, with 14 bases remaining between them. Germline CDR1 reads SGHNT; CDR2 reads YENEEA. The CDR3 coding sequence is TGTGCCAGCAGCTCCTCAGCGGATCCTTACAATGAGCAGTTCTTC. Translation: CASSSSADPYNEQFF.

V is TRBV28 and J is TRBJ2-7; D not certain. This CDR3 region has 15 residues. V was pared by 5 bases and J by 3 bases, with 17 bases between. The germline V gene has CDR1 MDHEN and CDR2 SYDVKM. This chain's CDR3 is CASSPFPGLFYEQYF. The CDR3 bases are TGTGCCAGCAGTCCTTTCCCCGGGTTATTCTACGAGCAGTACTTC.

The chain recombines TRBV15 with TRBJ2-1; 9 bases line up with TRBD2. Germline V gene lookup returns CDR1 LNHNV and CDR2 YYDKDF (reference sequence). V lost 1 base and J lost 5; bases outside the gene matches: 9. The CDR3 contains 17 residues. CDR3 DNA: TGTGCCACCAGCAGAGTTTCGAAACTAGCGGGTAACAATGAGCAGTTCTTC. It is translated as CATSRVSKLAGNNEQFF.

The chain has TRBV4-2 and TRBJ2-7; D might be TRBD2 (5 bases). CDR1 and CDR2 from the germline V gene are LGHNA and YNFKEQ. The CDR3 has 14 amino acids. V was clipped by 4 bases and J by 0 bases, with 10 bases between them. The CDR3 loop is CASSPAGFSYEQYF. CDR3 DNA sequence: TGTGCCAGCAGCCCCGCGGGTTTCTCCTACGAGCAGTACTTC.

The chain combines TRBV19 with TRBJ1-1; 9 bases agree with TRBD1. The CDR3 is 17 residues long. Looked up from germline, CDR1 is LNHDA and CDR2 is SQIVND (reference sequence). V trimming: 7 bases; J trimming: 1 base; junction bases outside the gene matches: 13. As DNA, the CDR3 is TGTGCCAGTATCCCCCGTAGCCGGACAGGGGAGAACACTGAAGCTTTCTTT. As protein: CASIPRSRTGENTEAFF.

CDR3 in amino acids: CASGERDRENGYTF. The CDR3 DNA is TGCGCCAGCGGGGAAAGAGACAGGGAAAATGGCTACACCTTC. J is TRBJ1-2 and V is TRBV10-2; 7 nucleotides match TRBD1. CDR3 size: 14 residues. The germline CDR1 and CDR2 sequences are WSHSY and SAAADI. V shed 8 bases and J 6 bases; nucleotides not matched to a gene: 12.

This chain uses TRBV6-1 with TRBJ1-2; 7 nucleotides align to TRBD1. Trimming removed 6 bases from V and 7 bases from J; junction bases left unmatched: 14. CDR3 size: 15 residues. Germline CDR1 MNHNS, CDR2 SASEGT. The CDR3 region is CASSKARDSPLGYTF. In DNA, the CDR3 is TGTGCCAGCAGCAAGGCCCGGGACAGCCCTCTTGGCTACACCTTC.

The CDR3 loop reads CASSGAGFYNEQFF. CDR3 sequence (DNA): TGCGCCAGCAGTGGAGCGGGTTTCTACAATGAGCAGTTCTTC. The chain employs TRBV10-2 and TRBJ2-1; tentatively, D is TRBD2 (6 bases). CDR3 length: 14 residues. Germline V CDR1 and CDR2: WSHSY, SAAADI. V dropped 4 bases and J dropped 3 bases, with 10 bases sitting between them.

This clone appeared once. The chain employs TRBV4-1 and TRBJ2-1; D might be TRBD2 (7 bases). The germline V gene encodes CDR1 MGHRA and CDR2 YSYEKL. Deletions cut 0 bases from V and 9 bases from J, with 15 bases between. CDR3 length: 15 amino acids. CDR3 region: CASSQEGGGPGEQFF. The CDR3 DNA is TGCGCCAGCAGCCAAGAAGGGGGAGGGCCGGGTGAGCAGTTCTTC.

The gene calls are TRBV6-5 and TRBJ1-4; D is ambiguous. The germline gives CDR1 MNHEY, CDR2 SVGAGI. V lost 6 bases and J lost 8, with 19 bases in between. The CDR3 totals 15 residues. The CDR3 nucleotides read TGTGCCAGCAGACTCACCCCGGGAGTGGAGGAAAAACTGTTTTTT. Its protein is CASRLTPGVEEKLFF.

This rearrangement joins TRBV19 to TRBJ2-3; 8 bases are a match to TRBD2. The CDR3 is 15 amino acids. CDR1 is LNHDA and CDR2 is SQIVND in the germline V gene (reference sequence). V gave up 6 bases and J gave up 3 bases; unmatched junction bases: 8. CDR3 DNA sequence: TGTGCCAGTAGGGATCTGGCGGGGGGTACAGATACGCAGTATTTT. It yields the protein CASRDLAGGTDTQYF.

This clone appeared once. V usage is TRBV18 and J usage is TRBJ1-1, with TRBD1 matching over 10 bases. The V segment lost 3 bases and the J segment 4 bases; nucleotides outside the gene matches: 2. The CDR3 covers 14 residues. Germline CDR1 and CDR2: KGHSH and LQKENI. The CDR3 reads CASSPGTGVTEAFF. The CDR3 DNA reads TGTGCCAGCTCACCCGGGACAGGGGTCACTGAAGCTTTCTTT. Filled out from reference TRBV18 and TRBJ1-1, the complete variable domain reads NAGVMQNPRHLVRRRGQEARLRCSPMKGHSHVYWYRQLPEEGLKFMVYLQKENIIDESGMPKERFSAEFPKEGPSILRIQQVVRGDSAAYFCASSPGTGVTEAFFGQGTRLTVV.

The CDR3 DNA follows: TGTGCCAGCAGTTACCTCGGGGGGCTGGATACGCAGTATTTT. It is translated as CASSYLGGLDTQYF. V and J are TRBV6-5 and TRBJ2-3, with D possibly TRBD2 on 7 matching bases. CDR1 MNHEY and CDR2 SVGAGI come from the germline V gene. This CDR3 has 14 amino acids. V was pared by 2 bases and J by 6 bases, with 12 bases between.